The present T cell receptor beta chain was sequenced within a study of shared clonotypes between healthy human individuals. Findings and caveats of the study: Sequencing depth was expected to influence donor clonotype sharing.

Produced via immunoSEQ multiplex PCR; TCRdb's table is partial and in-frame only. The sample lists roughly 1.5 million clones, 95% to 99% occurring once. Concerning this clone itself: Its antigen is not identified.

Splitting the CD4+ cells yielded a CD45RA+ naive subset and a CD45RA-negative memory subset. CDR1 and CDR2 from the germline V gene are MDHEN and SYDVKM. V gave up 6 bases and J gave up 3 bases; unmatched junction bases: 7. The CDR3 covers 15 residues. The rearrangement links TRBV28 to TRBJ2-7; 11 nucleotides agree with TRBD2. The sample was naive CD4+ T cells sorted from blood. Subset reported: CD45RA+ positively selected. This receptor was identified in a young man in good health. The CDR3 coding sequence is TGTGCCAGCAGACTAGCGGGAGTCAGGTACTACGAGCAGTACTTC. This sequence encodes CASRLAGVRYYEQYF.